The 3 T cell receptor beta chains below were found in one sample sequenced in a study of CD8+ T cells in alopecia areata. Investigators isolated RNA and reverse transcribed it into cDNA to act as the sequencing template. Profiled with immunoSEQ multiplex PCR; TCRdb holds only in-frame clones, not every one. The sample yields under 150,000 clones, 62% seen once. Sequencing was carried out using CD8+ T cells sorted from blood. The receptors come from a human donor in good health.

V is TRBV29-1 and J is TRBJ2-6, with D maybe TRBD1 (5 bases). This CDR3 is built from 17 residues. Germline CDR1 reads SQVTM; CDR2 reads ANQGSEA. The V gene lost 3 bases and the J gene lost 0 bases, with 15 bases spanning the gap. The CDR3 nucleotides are TGCAGCGTTGAGTCAAGGGGCGGAAACTCTGGGGCCAACGTCCTGACTTTC. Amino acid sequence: CSVESRGGNSGANVLTF.

CDR3 region: CSVELMGTYEQYF. The CDR3 region has the DNA TGCAGCGTTGAGTTAATGGGCACCTACGAGCAGTACTTC. The chain joins TRBV29-1 to TRBJ2-7; D ambiguous. The germline gives CDR1 SQVTM, CDR2 ANQGSEA. V lost 3 bases and J lost 2, with 11 bases in between. The CDR3 is 13 amino acids.

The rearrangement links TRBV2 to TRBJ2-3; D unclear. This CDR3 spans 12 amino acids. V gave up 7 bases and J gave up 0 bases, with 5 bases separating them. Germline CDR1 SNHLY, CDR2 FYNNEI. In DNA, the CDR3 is TGTGCCAGCACACAAAGCACAGATACGCAGTATTTT. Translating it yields CASTQSTDTQYF.